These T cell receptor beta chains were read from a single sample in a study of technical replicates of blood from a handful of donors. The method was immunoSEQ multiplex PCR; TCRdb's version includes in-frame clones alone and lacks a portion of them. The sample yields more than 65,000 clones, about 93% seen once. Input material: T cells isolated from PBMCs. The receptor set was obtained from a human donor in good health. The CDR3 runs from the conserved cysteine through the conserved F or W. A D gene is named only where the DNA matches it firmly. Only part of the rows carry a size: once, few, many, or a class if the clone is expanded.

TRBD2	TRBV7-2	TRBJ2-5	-	CASSSGLAGVETQYF	TGTGCCAGCAGCTCGGGACTAGCGGGAGTAGAGACCCAGTACTTC
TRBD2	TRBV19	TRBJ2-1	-	CASSILRLAGDNEQFF	TGTGCCAGTAGTATACTCCGGCTAGCGGGGGACAATGAGCAGTTCTTC
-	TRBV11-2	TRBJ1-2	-	CASSTGGNYGYTF	TGTGCCAGCAGCACGGGAGGGAACTATGGCTACACCTTC
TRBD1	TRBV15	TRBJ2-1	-	CATSRLNGQGRQFF	TGTGCCACCAGCAGACTCAATGGACAGGGTAGACAGTTCTTC
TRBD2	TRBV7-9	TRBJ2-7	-	CASTPSGTSIGEQYF	TGTGCCAGCACACCATCCGGGACTAGTATCGGCGAGCAGTACTTC
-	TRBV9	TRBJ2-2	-	CASRLDGTNTGELFF	TGTGCCAGCAGGTTGGACGGGACGAACACCGGGGAGCTGTTTTTT
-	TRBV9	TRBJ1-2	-	CASSVADRGSYTF	TGTGCCAGCAGCGTAGCTGACCGCGGGAGCTACACCTTC
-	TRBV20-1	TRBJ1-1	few	CSASRAFF	TGCAGTGCTAGCCGAGCTTTCTTT
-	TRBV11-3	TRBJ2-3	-	CASSSIGKIGDTQYF	TGTGCCAGCAGCTCTATCGGGAAAATTGGAGATACGCAGTATTTT
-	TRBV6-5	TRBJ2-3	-	CASSYQGYLTDTQYF	TGTGCCAGCAGTTACCAGGGATATTTAACAGATACGCAGTATTTT
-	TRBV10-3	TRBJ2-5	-	CAISESRGLQETQYF	TGTGCCATCAGTGAGTCAAGGGGCCTGCAGGAGACCCAGTACTTC
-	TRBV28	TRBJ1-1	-	CASSSVNTEAFF	TGTGCCAGCAGTTCCGTGAACACTGAAGCTTTCTTT
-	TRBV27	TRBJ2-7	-	CASSLSDYYEQYF	TGTGCCAGCAGTTTGTCTGACTATTACGAGCAGTACTTC
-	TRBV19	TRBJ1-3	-	CASSISRVYGNTIYF	TGTGCCAGTAGTATATCCAGGGTCTACGGAAACACCATATATTTT
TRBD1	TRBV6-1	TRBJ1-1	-	CASSDWTGENTEAFF	TGTGCCAGCAGTGATTGGACAGGGGAGAACACTGAAGCTTTCTTT
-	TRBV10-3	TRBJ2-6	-	CAITSGSSGANVLTF	TGTGCCATCACCTCCGGGAGCTCTGGGGCCAACGTCCTGACTTTC
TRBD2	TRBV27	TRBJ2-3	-	CASSPLAGSTDTQYF	TGTGCCAGCAGTCCATTAGCGGGTAGCACAGATACGCAGTATTTT
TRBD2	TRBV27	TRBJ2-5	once	CASSISGTRGETQYF	TGTGCCAGCAGTATCTCCGGGACTAGGGGGGAGACCCAGTACTTC
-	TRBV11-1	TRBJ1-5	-	CASSLTGTQPQHF	TGTGCCAGCAGCCTCACAGGGACTCAGCCCCAGCATTTT
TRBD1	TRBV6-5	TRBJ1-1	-	CAAAGTVNTEAFF	TGTGCCGCCGCCGGGACAGTGAACACTGAAGCTTTCTTT
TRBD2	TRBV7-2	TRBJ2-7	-	CASSFLAGRSYEQYF	TGTGCCAGCAGCTTCCTAGCGGGACGCTCCTACGAGCAGTACTTC
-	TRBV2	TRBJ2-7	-	CANSDSLSEQYF	TGTGCCAACTCAGACAGTCTCTCCGAGCAGTACTTC
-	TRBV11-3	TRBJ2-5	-	CASSLTGAIAETQYF	TGTGCCAGCAGCCTAACGGGAGCTATTGCAGAGACCCAGTACTTC
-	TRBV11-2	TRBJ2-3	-	CASSPSSAQYF	TGTGCCAGCAGCCCTAGTAGCGCGCAGTATTTT
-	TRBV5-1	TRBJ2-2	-	CASSLDRVGSGELFF	TGCGCCAGCAGCTTGGACAGGGTGGGCTCCGGGGAGCTGTTTTTT
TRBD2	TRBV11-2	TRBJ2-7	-	CASSLGLAGYEQYF	TGTGCCAGCAGCTTGGGACTAGCTGGCTACGAGCAGTACTTC
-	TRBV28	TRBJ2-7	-	CASSLSTYEQYF	TGTGCCAGCAGTTTAAGCACCTACGAGCAGTACTTC
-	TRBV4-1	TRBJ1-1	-	CASSQVSGSNTEAFF	TGCGCCAGCAGCCAAGTATCAGGGTCGAACACTGAAGCTTTCTTT
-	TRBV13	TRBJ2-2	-	CASSLAAGELFF	TGTGCCAGCAGCTTGGCTGCCGGGGAGCTGTTTTTT
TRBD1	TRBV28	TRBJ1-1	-	CASSPGDRNTEAFF	TGTGCCAGCAGCCCCGGGGACAGGAACACTGAAGCTTTCTTT